Below are 32 T cell receptor beta chains sequenced from a single sample in a study of cytomegalovirus exposure and HLA in healthy donors. The table came from immunoSEQ multiplex PCR; TCRdb's copy has only in-frame clones and leaves some out. The sample lists some 150,000 clones, roughly 87% occurring once. The sample taken for sequencing was PBMCs. The receptor source for this set is a young woman in good health and CMV-seropositive.

Points on this clone: Other nucleotide sequences in the sample specify the same CDR3. V and J are TRBV27 and TRBJ1-5; TRBD1 matches 8 bases. CDR1 is MNHEY, CDR2 SMNVEV, per germline (reference sequence). The length of the CDR3 is 16 residues. Trimming cost V 0 bases and J 6 bases; bases outside gene matches: 7. CDR3 amino acids: CASSLSPTGVGQPQHF. In DNA, the CDR3 is TGTGCCAGCAGTTTATCTCCGACAGGGGTGGGTCAGCCCCAGCATTTT.

The rearrangement links TRBV28 to TRBJ2-3; 9 bases match TRBD2. The J segment lost 0 bases and the V segment lost 6 bases, leaving 7 bases of the junction unmatched. This CDR3 region has 16 residues. The germline V gene encodes CDR1 MDHEN and CDR2 SYDVKM. The CDR3 DNA is TGTGCCAGCAGCAGCGGGGGGTCGACTAGCACAGATACGCAGTATTTT. This encodes CASSSGGSTSTDTQYF.

The chain combines TRBV27 with TRBJ1-6; D is unclear. Germline loops: CDR1 MNHEY, CDR2 SMNVEV (reference sequence). The V gene lost 6 bases and the J gene lost 9 bases, with 15 bases spanning the gap. CDR3 length: 14 residues. CDR3 amino acids: CASSPASSVSPLHF. CDR3 DNA: TGTGCCAGCAGCCCCGCATCCAGCGTTTCACCCCTCCACTTT.

Only a few counts were recorded for this clone. The chain joins TRBV28 to TRBJ2-7; the D is unclear. V dropped 3 bases and J dropped 4 bases, with 4 bases sitting between them. This CDR3 spans 11 amino acids. Germline lookup yields CDR1 MDHEN and CDR2 SYDVKM. The CDR3 nucleotides are TGTGCCAGCAGTTTGAGGTACGAGCAGTACTTC. Encoded protein: CASSLRYEQYF. Full variable domain (outside the CDR3, taken from reference TRBV28 and TRBJ2-7): DVKVTQSSRYLVKRTGEKVFLECVQDMDHENMFWYRQDPGLGLRLIYFSYDVKMKEKGDIPEGYSVSREKKERFSLILESASTNQTSMYLCASSLRYEQYFGPGTRLTVT.

The V and J genes are TRBV6-5 and TRBJ2-1, with D hard to call. Germline V gene data show CDR1 as MNHEY and CDR2 as SVGAGI. V was pared by 0 bases and J by 4 bases, with 7 bases between. The CDR3 loop spans 14 amino acids. CDR3 nucleotides: TGTGCCAGCAGTTACTCTGCAGGTTACAATGAGCAGTTCTTC. This codes for CASSYSAGYNEQFF.

The chain combines TRBV9 with TRBJ1-4; tentative D call: TRBD1 (6 bases). This CDR3 is built from 15 residues. V shed 3 bases and J shed 3 bases, with 12 bases lying between them. Germline CDR1 is SGDLS and CDR2 is YYNGEE. The CDR3 coding sequence is TGTGCCAGCAGCGGCACCGGGACACCTAATGAAAAACTGTTTTTT. Protein: CASSGTGTPNEKLFF.

This clone was counted a few times. CDR3 sequence: CASSTPDRGHEQYF. CDR3 in DNA: TGTGCCAGTAGTACCCCAGACAGGGGGCACGAGCAGTACTTC. The J gene is TRBJ2-7, the V gene TRBV19; TRBD1 agrees at 10 bases. The germline gives CDR1 LNHDA, CDR2 SQIVND (reference sequence). V was clipped by 4 bases and J by 5 bases; unmatched bases: 5. CDR3 length: 14 residues.

J is TRBJ2-3 and V is TRBV10-3, with TRBD1 matching over 8 bases. The V gene end was trimmed by 6 bases and the J gene end by 0 bases; junction bases not matched to a gene: 8. The CDR3 consists of 16 residues. In germline, CDR1 is ENHRY, CDR2 SYGVKD. The CDR3 protein is CAIRAPGQASTDTQYF. The CDR3 region has the DNA TGTGCCATCAGAGCTCCGGGACAGGCTAGCACAGATACGCAGTATTTT.

The genes are TRBV12-1 and TRBJ2-5; no check of the table's D call, TRBD1, against the DNA was made. TRBV12-1 is recorded as a pseudogene. The CDR3 runs to 17 residues. CDR3 nucleotide sequence: TGTGCCAGCAGCTTTTGCAGGGGTACGGTTAGGGTAGAGACCCAGTACTTC. As protein: CASSFCRGTVRVETQYF.

A single count supports this clone. The chain is built from TRBV6-5 and TRBJ1-2, with TRBD1 identical over 8 bases. The CDR3 is 12 residues long. The V gene's germline CDR1 is MNHEY and CDR2 SVGAGI. Trimming cost V 2 bases and J 10 bases; bases outside gene matches: 3. Written as DNA, the CDR3 is TGTGCCAGCAGTTACGGACAGGGTGACTACACCTTC. Protein product: CASSYGQGDYTF.

The J gene is TRBJ2-3, the V gene TRBV7-3; tentative D call: TRBD1 (6 bases). Germline CDR1 reads SGHTA; CDR2 reads FQGTGA. Trimming pared 1 base from V and 2 bases from J, leaving 10 bases between. CDR3 length: 15 residues. CDR3 protein: CASSLMGAVTDTQYF. CDR3 coding DNA: TGTGCCAGCAGCTTAATGGGGGCAGTCACAGATACGCAGTATTTT.

This clone was observed a single time. The CDR3 DNA is TGCGCCAGCAGCCAAGCCCTAGAGACCCAGTACTTC. It encodes CASSQALETQYF. The chain recombines TRBV4-3 with TRBJ2-5; D is undetermined. V dropped 1 base and J dropped 4 bases, with 4 bases sitting between them. Germline V gene sequence: CDR1 LGHNA, CDR2 YSLEER. The CDR3 spans 12 residues.

The genes are TRBV7-9 and TRBJ1-2; 7 bases align to TRBD1. The CDR3 contains 14 residues. Germline CDR1 SEHNR, CDR2 FQNEAQ (reference sequence). The ends lost 0 bases at V and 8 bases at J; junction bases unmatched: 6. In nucleotides, the CDR3 is TGTGCCAGCAGCTTAGCCACAGGGGAAGGCGGCTACACCTTC. This gives the protein CASSLATGEGGYTF.

The chain couples TRBV28 to TRBJ1-6, with 7 bases fitting TRBD1. The CDR3 is 15 residues long. V lost 3 bases to trimming and J lost 10 bases; unmatched junction nucleotides: 9. The V gene's germline CDR1 is MDHEN and CDR2 SYDVKM. The CDR3 sequence is CASSFPTTGESPLHF. CDR3 DNA: TGTGCCAGCAGTTTTCCCACAACAGGGGAATCACCCCTCCACTTT.

The chain combines TRBV27 with TRBJ1-1, with D hard to call. Germline V CDR1 and CDR2: MNHEY, SMNVEV (reference sequence). This CDR3 has 13 amino acids. V was cut by 0 bases and J by 3 bases, with 5 bases left in between. This CDR3 reads CASSLSQDTEAFF. The CDR3 DNA is TGTGCCAGCAGTTTATCGCAGGACACTGAAGCTTTCTTT.

The chain recombines TRBV18 with TRBJ1-1, with a tentative D call TRBD1 (6 bases). Germline V gene data show CDR1 as KGHSH and CDR2 as LQKENI. Trimming removed 4 bases from V and 4 bases from J, with 13 bases in between. CDR3 size: 14 residues. DNA of the CDR3: TGTGCCAGCTCACGACAGGTGGAGAGCACTGAAGCTTTCTTT. Its protein product is CASSRQVESTEAFF.

This chain uses TRBV18 with TRBJ1-1; no clear D gene. The CDR3 has 13 amino acids. CDR1 is KGHSH and CDR2 is LQKENI in the germline V gene. The germline V and J ends were trimmed by 5 bases and 2 bases, with 9 bases remaining between them. The CDR3: CASSGQVNTEAFF. The CDR3 DNA sequence: TGTGCCAGCTCAGGGCAGGTCAACACTGAAGCTTTCTTT. The full variable domain, with the rest looked up from reference TRBV18 and TRBJ1-1, is NAGVMQNPRHLVRRRGQEARLRCSPMKGHSHVYWYRQLPEEGLKFMVYLQKENIIDESGMPKERFSAEFPKEGPSILRIQQVVRGDSAAYFCASSGQVNTEAFFGQGTRLTVV.

V and J are TRBV21-1 and TRBJ1-5. TRBV21-1 is a known pseudogene. The CDR3 loop spans 16 amino acids. Written as DNA, the CDR3 is TGTGCCAGCAGCAAAATTGCGGGAGAGGACAATCAGCCCCAGCATTTT. Translated: CASSKIAGEDNQPQHF.

The chain is built from TRBV28 and TRBJ2-2; 8 nucleotides agree with TRBD1. The trim removed 4 bases at V and 6 bases at J, leaving 13 bases unmatched. CDR1 and CDR2 from the germline V gene are MDHEN and SYDVKM. The CDR3 runs 17 residues. The CDR3 reads CASSSPQGAASSGELFF. In DNA, the CDR3 is TGTGCCAGCAGTTCCCCCCAGGGGGCCGCAAGTTCCGGGGAGCTGTTTTTT. The variable domain in full, completed from reference TRBV28 and TRBJ2-2, reads DVKVTQSSRYLVKRTGEKVFLECVQDMDHENMFWYRQDPGLGLRLIYFSYDVKMKEKGDIPEGYSVSREKKERFSLILESASTNQTSMYLCASSSPQGAASSGELFFGEGSRLTVL.

The chain has TRBV18 and TRBJ2-5, with no clear D. V gave up 3 bases and J gave up 4 bases, with 3 bases separating them. The CDR3 runs to 11 residues. Germline V CDR1 and CDR2: KGHSH, LQKENI. In nucleotides, the CDR3 is TGTGCCAGCTCACCTCTAGAGACCCAGTACTTC. This gives the protein CASSPLETQYF.

This chain uses TRBV18 with TRBJ2-1; 9 bases line up with TRBD2. The V gene end was trimmed by 3 bases and the J gene end by 4 bases; junction bases not matched to a gene: 13. Germline values: CDR1 KGHSH, CDR2 LQKENI. The CDR3 sequence is 18 residues long. CDR3 nucleotide sequence: TGTGCCAGCTCACCCGCATCGAGGGCGGGGGGGATTTACAATGAGCAGTTCTTC. It encodes CASSPASRAGGIYNEQFF.

The chain links TRBV9 to TRBJ1-2, with 9 bases lining up with TRBD1. V trimming: 0 bases; J trimming: 8 bases; junction bases outside the gene matches: 11. The CDR3 extends over 16 amino acids. In germline, CDR1 is SGDLS, CDR2 YYNGEE. The CDR3 DNA reads as TGTGCCAGCAGCGTAGGGCCTACAGGGGGCGCAGGCGGCTACACCTTC. It translates to CASSVGPTGGAGGYTF.

The V and J genes are TRBV15 and TRBJ1-2; maybe TRBD1 (5 bases). With 0 bases removed from V and 8 bases from J, the gap between germline ends came to 13 bases. In germline, CDR1 is LNHNV, CDR2 YYDKDF (reference sequence). This CDR3 spans 14 amino acids. CDR3: CATSRDWRGEGYTF. The DNA for the CDR3 is TGTGCCACCAGCAGAGATTGGAGGGGAGAGGGCTACACCTTC.

J is TRBJ2-3 and V is TRBV10-3; the match to TRBD2 covers 10 bases. This CDR3 spans 16 amino acids. V shed 6 bases and J 5 bases; nucleotides not matched to a gene: 11. CDR1 is ENHRY and CDR2 is SYGVKD in the germline V gene. CDR3 loop: CAIRRSGGAIIDTQYF. The CDR3 DNA reads TGTGCCATCAGGAGGAGCGGGGGGGCCATAATAGATACGCAGTATTTT.

The chain recombines TRBV7-8 with TRBJ1-2; the D gene is possibly TRBD1 (6 bases). The germline V gene encodes CDR1 SGHVS and CDR2 FQNEAQ. Trimming removed 1 base from V and 6 bases from J, with 9 bases in between. CDR3 length: 13 residues. The DNA of the CDR3 is TGTGCCAGCAGCTTAGACAGGGTCGATGGCTACACCTTC. It translates to CASSLDRVDGYTF.

This clone has a handful of counts. J is TRBJ1-2 and V is TRBV28; unclear D gene. The CDR3 runs 13 residues. Germline V gene sequence: CDR1 MDHEN, CDR2 SYDVKM. V was trimmed by 7 bases and J by 8 bases, leaving 17 bases between them. Here the CDR3 DNA reads TGTGCCAGCACCTGGCGGGCTTTGGGGGGCTACACCTTC. This translates into CASTWRALGGYTF.

The gene calls are TRBV28 and TRBJ2-7; no reliable D call. CDR3 length equals 12 residues. CDR1 MDHEN and CDR2 SYDVKM come from the germline V gene. V was trimmed by 6 bases and J by 6 bases, leaving 12 bases between them. CDR3 nucleotide sequence: TGTGCCAGCAGCTCTAGGTTCCGCGAGCAGTACTTC. This gives the protein CASSSRFREQYF.

This sequence joins TRBV6-5 and TRBJ2-7; a possible D gene is TRBD1 (5 bases). This CDR3 region has 14 residues. Germline V gene sequence: CDR1 MNHEY, CDR2 SVGAGI. V was clipped by 6 bases and J by 2 bases, with 14 bases between them. The CDR3 sequence is CASRTARSTYEQYF. CDR3 sequence (DNA): TGTGCCAGCAGGACAGCAAGGAGCACCTACGAGCAGTACTTC.

V usage is TRBV27 and J usage is TRBJ2-1; TRBD1 aligns across 7 bases. Trimming at V came to 3 bases and at J to 5 bases, leaving 16 bases not matched to a gene. The V gene's germline CDR1 is MNHEY and CDR2 SMNVEV (reference sequence). CDR3 length equals 18 residues. The CDR3 sequence: CASSFYSSTGRVHNEQFF. The CDR3 DNA is TGTGCCAGCAGTTTTTACTCTTCGACAGGGAGAGTCCACAATGAGCAGTTCTTC.

The chain couples TRBV2 to TRBJ2-7, with 9 bases lining up with TRBD2. Germline V gene data show CDR1 as SNHLY and CDR2 as FYNNEI. The V segment lost 6 bases and the J segment 1 base; nucleotides outside the gene matches: 10. The CDR3 consists of 16 residues. Here the CDR3 DNA reads TGTGCCAGCAGACCTCTAGCGGGGCGTCCTTCCTACGAGCAGTACTTC. It translates to CASRPLAGRPSYEQYF.

This clone was seen a single time. The V and J genes are TRBV10-3 and TRBJ2-7; 8 nucleotides align to TRBD2. There are 14 residues in the CDR3. CDR1 is ENHRY, CDR2 SYGVKD, per germline. Trimming took 3 bases from V and 2 from J; bases not matched to a gene: 3. This CDR3 reads CAISDPGGTYEQYF. CDR3 DNA: TGTGCCATCAGTGACCCGGGGGGGACCTACGAGCAGTACTTC.

In its sample, this clone was seen a few times. The chain couples TRBV19 to TRBJ2-3; TRBD2 is a possible D gene (6 bases). V lost 7 bases, J lost 2 bases, and 13 bases lay in between. The CDR3 runs to 14 residues. Germline values: CDR1 LNHDA, CDR2 SQIVND (reference sequence). The CDR3 DNA reads as TGTGCCAGTAAGGAGGGAGCATACACAGATACGCAGTATTTT. This codes for CASKEGAYTDTQYF.